This T cell receptor beta chain comes out of a study of technical replicates of blood from a few donors. Libraries were prepared by immunoSEQ multiplex PCR; TCRdb keeps only in-frame clonotypes and omits some of them. Of 64,000 or so clones detected, just under 97% appear once; the ten largest clones hold 0.2% to 0.25%. CDR3 length: 15 amino acids. V was pared by 6 bases and J by 3 bases, with 15 bases between. Germline V gives CDR1 MDHEN, CDR2 SYDVKM. This clone appeared a few times. The clonotype originates from a human donor in good health. The V and J genes are TRBV28 and TRBJ1-5; tentative D call: TRBD1 (6 bases). Sequenced material: T cells isolated from PBMCs. CDR3 sequence: CASSHLYRDNQPQHF. As DNA, the CDR3 is TGTGCCAGCAGCCACCTATACAGGGACAATCAGCCCCAGCATTTT.